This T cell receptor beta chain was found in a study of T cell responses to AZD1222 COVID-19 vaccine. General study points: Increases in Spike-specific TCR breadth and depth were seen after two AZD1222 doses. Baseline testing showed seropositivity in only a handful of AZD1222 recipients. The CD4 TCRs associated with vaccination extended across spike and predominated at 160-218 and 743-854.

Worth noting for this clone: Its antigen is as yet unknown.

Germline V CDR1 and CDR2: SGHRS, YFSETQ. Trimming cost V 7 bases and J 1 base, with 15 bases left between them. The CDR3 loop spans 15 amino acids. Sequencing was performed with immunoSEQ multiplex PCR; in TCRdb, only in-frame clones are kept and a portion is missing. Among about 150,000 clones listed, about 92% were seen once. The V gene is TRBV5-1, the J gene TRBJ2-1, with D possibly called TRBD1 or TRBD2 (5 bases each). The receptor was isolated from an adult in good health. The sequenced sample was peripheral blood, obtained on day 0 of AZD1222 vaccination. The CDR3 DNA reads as TGCGCCAGCCACGGGGACCAAGGTTCCTACAATGAGCAGTTCTTC. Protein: CASHGDQGSYNEQFF.